This T cell receptor beta chain comes out of a study of blood T cells in healthy people across ages. Overall study: About one barcoded beta molecule was captured per two T cells (by template switching). Whole-study results and caveats: As naive T cell percentage varied, TCR beta diversity correlated strongly with it. Older age went with lower TCR beta diversity per million T cells, in a roughly linear way.

On this clonotype itself: Its matching antigen is unknown.

A J-beta primer mix and a sample-barcoded 5' primer were used in a second PCR of roughly 6 to 12 cycles. A template-switch adaptor with 12 random nucleotides tagged each cDNA molecule. TCRdb reanalysed the 5' RACE reads using MiXCR and keeps one entry per CDR3 protein. The sample includes roughly 1,800,000 distinct CDR3 sequences, about 49% of them seen just once. This TCR came from a woman in her thirties or forties in good health. Sequences were obtained from blood.

This chain's CDR3 is CASSLIAGRTGELFF. The CDR3, as DNA: TGTGCCAGCAGTTTGATAGCGGGGAGGACCGGGGAGCTGTTTTTT. J is TRBJ2-2 and V is TRBV12-3 or TRBV12-4, with 8 bases aligning to TRBD2. The junction had 5 bases not matched to a gene; V was cut back by 3 bases and J by 5 bases. The CDR3 extends over 15 amino acids.